Included here is one T cell receptor beta chain sequence, with context. RNA transcripts yielded amplified TCR beta CDR3 regions. When the TCR CDR3 underwent first-round RT-PCR, the HTBI primer set was used. TCRdb re-called the multiplex PCR reads with MiXCR, one entry per CDR3 protein. The data contain under 700,000 distinct CDR3 sequences, about a sixth of them singletons. The data belong to a study of T cells in Graves' hyperthyroidism and ophthalmopathy. In the study overall: Sampling of peripheral blood happened at initial diagnosis, prior to any treatment.

The V gene's germline CDR1 is SGHTA and CDR2 FQGNSA. The CDR3 sequence is 15 residues long. Germline trimming cut 5 bases from V and 6 bases from J; bases unmatched to any gene: 11. The chain is built from TRBV7-2 and TRBJ2-3, with 7 nucleotides matching TRBD2. The clonotype originates from a woman between 18 and 29 years old with Graves' hyperthyroidism. The sample consisted of blood. This CDR3 reads CASSPTSTRGDTQYF. DNA for the CDR3: TGTGCCAGCAGCCCGACTAGCACACGGGGGGATACGCAGTATTTT.